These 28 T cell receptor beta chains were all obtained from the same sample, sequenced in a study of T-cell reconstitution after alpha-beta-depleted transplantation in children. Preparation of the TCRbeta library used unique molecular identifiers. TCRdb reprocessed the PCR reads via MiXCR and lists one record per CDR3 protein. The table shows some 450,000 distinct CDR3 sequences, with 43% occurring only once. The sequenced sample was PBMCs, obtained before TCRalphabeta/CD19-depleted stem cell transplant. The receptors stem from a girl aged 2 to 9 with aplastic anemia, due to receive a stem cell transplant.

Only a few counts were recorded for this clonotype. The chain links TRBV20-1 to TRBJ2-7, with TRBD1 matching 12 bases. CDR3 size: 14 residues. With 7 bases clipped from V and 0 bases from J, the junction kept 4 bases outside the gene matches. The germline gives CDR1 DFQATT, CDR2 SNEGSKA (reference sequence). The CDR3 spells CSGQGQGASYEQYF. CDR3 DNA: TGCAGTGGGCAGGGACAGGGGGCCTCCTACGAGCAGTACTTC.

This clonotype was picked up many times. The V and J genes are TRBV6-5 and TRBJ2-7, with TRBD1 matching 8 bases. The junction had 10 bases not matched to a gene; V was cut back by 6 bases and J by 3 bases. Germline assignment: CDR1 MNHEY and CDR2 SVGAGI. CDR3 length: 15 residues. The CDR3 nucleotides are TGTGCCAGCAGCTACAAACCGGGACAGGTCTACGAGCAGTACTTC. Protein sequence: CASSYKPGQVYEQYF.

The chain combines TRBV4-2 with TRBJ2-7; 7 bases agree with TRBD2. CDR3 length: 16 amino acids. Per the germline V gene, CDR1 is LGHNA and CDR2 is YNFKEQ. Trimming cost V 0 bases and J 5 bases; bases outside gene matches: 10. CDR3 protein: CASSQDRAGAVDEQYF. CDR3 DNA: TGTGCCAGCAGCCAAGATCGGGCGGGAGCAGTCGACGAGCAGTACTTC.

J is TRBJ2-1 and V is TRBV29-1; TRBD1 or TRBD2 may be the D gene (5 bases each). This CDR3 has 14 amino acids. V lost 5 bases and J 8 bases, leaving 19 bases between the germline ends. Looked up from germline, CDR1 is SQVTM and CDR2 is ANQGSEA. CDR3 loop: CSVYGGPNYHEQFF. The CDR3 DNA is TGCAGCGTTTATGGGGGACCTAATTATCATGAGCAGTTCTTC.

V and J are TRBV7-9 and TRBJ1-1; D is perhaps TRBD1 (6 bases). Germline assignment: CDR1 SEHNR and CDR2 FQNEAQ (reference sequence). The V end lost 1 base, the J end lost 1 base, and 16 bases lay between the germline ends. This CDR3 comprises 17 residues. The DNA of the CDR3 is TGTGCCAGCAGCTTAGTTCAGGGGCCGGCCCCGAACACTGAAGCTTTCTTT. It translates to CASSLVQGPAPNTEAFF.

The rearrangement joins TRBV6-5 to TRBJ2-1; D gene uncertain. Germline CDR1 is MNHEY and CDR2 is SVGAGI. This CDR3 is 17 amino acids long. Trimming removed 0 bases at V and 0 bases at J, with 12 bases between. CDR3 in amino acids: CASSYSLLLGSYNEQFF. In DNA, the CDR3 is TGTGCCAGCAGTTACTCCTTGTTGTTGGGCTCCTACAATGAGCAGTTCTTC.

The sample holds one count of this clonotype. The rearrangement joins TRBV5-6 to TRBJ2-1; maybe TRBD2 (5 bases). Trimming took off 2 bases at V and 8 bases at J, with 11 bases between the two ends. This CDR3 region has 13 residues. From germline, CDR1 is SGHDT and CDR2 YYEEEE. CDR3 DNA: TGTGCCAGCAGCTTTACGACTATTGATGAGCAGTTCTTC. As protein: CASSFTTIDEQFF.

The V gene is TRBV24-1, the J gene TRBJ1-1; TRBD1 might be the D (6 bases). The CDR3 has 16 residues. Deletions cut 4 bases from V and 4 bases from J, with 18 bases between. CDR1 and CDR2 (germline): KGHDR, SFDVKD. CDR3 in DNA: TGTGCCACCAGTGACAACGCCCCAGGGGAAGGCACTGAAGCTTTCTTT. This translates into CATSDNAPGEGTEAFF.

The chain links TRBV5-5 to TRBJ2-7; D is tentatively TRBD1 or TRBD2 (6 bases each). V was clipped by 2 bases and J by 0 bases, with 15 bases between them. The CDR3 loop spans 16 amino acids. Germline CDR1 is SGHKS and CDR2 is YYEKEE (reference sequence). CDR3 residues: CASSFSQGGHSYEQYF. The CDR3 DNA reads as TGTGCCAGCAGCTTTTCACAGGGAGGCCACTCCTACGAGCAGTACTTC.

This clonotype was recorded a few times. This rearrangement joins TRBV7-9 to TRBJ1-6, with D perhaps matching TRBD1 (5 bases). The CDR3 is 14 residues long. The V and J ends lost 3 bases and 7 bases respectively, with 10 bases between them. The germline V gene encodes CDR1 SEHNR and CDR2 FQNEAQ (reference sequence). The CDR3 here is CASSFLGPNSPLHF. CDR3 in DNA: TGTGCCAGCAGCTTTCTGGGGCCAAATTCACCCCTCCACTTT.

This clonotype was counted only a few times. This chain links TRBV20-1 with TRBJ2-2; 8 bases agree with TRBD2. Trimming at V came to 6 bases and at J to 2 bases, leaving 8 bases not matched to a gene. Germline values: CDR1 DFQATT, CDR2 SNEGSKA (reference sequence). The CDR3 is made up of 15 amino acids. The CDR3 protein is CSATGLVSNTGELFF. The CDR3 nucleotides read TGCAGTGCCACGGGACTAGTCTCCAACACCGGGGAGCTGTTTTTT.

This CDR3 is CASSLGLAGPEQFF. In DNA form, the CDR3 reads TGTGCCAGCAGCCTCGGACTAGCGGGCCCCGAGCAGTTCTTC. The chain employs TRBV7-8 and TRBJ2-1; 11 bases match TRBD2. The CDR3 has 14 residues. Germline V CDR1 and CDR2: SGHVS, FQNEAQ. With 5 bases clipped from V and 10 bases from J, the junction kept 7 bases outside the gene matches.

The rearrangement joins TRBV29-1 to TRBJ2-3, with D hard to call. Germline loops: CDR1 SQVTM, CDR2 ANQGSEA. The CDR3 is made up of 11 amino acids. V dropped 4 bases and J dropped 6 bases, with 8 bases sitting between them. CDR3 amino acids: CSVAYADTQYF. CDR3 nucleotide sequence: TGCAGCGTTGCATATGCGGATACGCAGTATTTT.

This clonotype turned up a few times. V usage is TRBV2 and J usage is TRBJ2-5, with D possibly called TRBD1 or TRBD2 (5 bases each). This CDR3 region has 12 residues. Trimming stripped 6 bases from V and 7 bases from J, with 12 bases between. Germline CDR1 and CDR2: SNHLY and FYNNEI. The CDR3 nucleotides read TGTGCCAGCAGCGCATCAGGGAGGACCCAGTACTTC. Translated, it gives CASSASGRTQYF.

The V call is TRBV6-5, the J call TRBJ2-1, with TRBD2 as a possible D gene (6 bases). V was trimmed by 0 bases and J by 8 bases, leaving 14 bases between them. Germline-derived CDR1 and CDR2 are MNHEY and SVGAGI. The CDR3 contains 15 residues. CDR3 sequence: CASSYSIPGVDEQFF. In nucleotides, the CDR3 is TGTGCCAGCAGTTACTCGATCCCGGGAGTCGATGAGCAGTTCTTC.

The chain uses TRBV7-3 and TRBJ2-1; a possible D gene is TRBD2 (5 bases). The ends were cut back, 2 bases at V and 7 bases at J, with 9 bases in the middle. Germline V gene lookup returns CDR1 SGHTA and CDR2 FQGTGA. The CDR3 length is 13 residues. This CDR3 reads CASSLERTNEQFF. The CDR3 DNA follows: TGTGCCAGCAGCTTAGAACGGACTAATGAGCAGTTCTTC.

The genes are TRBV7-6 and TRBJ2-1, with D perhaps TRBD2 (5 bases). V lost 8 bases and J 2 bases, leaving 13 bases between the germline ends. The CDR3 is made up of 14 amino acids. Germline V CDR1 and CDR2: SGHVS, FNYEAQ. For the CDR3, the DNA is TGTGCCAGCGGGGAGAGGGTGGCCTACAATGAGCAGTTCTTC. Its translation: CASGERVAYNEQFF.

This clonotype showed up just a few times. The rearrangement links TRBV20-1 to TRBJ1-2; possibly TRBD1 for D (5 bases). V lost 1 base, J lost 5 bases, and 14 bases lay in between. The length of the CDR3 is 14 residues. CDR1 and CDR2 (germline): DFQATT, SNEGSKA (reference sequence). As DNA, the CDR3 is TGCAGTGCTAGAGTGAAGGGGCGTGAATATGGCTACACCTTC. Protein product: CSARVKGREYGYTF.

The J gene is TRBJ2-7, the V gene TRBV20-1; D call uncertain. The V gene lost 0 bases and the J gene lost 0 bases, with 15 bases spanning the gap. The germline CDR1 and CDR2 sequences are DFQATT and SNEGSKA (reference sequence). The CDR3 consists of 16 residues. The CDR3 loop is CSARDARRSLSYEQYF. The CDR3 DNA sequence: TGCAGTGCTAGAGACGCTCGGCGTTCCCTCTCCTACGAGCAGTACTTC.

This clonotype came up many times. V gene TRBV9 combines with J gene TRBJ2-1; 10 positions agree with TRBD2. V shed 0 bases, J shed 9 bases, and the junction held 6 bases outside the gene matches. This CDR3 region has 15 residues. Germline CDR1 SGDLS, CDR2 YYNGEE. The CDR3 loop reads CASSVELAGGVEQFF. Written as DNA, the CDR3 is TGTGCCAGCAGCGTAGAGTTAGCGGGAGGTGTTGAGCAGTTCTTC.

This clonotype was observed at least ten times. The CDR3 DNA sequence: TGTGCCAGCGGGACAGGGAACGACGAGCAGTACTTC. This translates into CASGTGNDEQYF. The chain recombines TRBV5-5 with TRBJ2-7; 9 bases are a match to TRBD1. CDR1 and CDR2 (germline): SGHKS, YYEKEE (reference sequence). The junction had 4 bases not matched to a gene; V was cut back by 7 bases and J by 5 bases. The CDR3 consists of 12 residues.

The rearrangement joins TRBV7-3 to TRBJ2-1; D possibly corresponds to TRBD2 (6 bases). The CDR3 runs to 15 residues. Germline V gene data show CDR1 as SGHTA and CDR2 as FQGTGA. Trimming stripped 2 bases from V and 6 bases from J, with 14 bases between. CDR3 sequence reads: CASSLSGGSLNEQFF. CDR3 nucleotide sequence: TGTGCCAGCAGCTTATCCGGGGGAAGTCTCAATGAGCAGTTCTTC. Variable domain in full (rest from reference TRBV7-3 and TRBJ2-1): GAGVSQTPSNKVTEKGKYVELRCDPISGHTALYWYRQSLGQGPEFLIYFQGTGAADDSGLPNDRFFAVRPEGSVSTLKIQRTERGDSAVYLCASSLSGGSLNEQFFGPGTRLTVL.

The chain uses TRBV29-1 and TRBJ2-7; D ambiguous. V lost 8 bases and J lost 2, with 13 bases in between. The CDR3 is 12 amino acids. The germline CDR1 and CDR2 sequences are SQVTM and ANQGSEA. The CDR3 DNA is TGCAGCTTATCGGACCCGGCCTACGAGCAGTACTTC. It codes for CSLSDPAYEQYF.

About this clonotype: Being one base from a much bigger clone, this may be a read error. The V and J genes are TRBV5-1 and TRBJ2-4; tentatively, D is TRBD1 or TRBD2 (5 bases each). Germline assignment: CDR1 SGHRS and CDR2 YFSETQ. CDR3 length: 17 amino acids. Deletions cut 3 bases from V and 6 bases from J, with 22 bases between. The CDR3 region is CASSYSIGGVVANIQYF. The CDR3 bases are TGCGCCAGCAGCTACAGTATTGGGGGTGTGGTGGCAAACATTCAGTACTTC.

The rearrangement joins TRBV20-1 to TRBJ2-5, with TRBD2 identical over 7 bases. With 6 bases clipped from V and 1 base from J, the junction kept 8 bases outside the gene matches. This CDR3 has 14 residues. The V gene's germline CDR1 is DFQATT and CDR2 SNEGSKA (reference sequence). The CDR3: CSAEVTGGQETQYF. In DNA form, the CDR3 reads TGCAGTGCCGAGGTTACGGGGGGCCAAGAGACCCAGTACTTC.

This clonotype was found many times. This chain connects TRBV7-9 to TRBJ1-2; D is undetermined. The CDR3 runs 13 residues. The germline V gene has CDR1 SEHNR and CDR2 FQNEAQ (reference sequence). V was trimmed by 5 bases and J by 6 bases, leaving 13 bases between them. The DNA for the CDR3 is TGTGCCAGCAGCGGGTCCAAGCCGGATGGCTACACCTTC. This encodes CASSGSKPDGYTF.

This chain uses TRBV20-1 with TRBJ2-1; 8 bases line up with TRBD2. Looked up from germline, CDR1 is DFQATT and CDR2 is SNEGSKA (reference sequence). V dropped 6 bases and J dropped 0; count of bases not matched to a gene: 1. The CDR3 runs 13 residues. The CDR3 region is CSAGTSSYNEQFF. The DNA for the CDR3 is TGCAGTGCAGGGACTAGCTCCTACAATGAGCAGTTCTTC.

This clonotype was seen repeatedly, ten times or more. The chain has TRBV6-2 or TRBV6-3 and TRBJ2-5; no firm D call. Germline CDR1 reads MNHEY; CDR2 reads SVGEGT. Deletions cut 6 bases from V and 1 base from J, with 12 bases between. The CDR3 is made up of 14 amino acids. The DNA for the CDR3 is TGTGCCAGCAGGCCCACGATACTCCAAGAGACCCAGTACTTC. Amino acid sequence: CASRPTILQETQYF.